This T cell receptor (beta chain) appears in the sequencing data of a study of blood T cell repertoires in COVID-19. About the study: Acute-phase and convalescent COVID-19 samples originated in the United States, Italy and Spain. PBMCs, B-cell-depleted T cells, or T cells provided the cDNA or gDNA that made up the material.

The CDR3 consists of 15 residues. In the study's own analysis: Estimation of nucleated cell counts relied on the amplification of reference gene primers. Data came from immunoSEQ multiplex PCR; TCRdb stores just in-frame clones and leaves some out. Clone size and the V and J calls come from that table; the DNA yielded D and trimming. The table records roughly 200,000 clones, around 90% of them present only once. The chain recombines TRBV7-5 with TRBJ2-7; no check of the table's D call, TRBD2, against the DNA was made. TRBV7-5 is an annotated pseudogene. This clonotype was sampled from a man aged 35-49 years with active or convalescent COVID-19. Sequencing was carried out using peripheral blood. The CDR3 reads CARSDRRDFSYEQYF. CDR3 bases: TGTGCCAGAAGCGATAGGAGGGATTTTTCCTACGAGCAGTACTTC.